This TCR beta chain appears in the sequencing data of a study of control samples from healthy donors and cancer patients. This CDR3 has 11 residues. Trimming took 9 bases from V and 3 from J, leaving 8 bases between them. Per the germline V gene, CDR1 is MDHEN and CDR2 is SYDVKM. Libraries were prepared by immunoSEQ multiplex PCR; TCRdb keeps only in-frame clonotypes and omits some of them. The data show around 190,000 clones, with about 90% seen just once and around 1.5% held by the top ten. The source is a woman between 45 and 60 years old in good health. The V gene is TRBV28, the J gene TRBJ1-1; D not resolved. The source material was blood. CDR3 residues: CASSVDTEAFF. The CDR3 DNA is TGTGCCAGTAGCGTAGACACTGAAGCTTTCTTT.